This T cell receptor beta chain stems from a study of T cell changes during pregnancy in multiple sclerosis. TCRdb keeps only in-frame clones here, not all; method: immunoSEQ multiplex PCR. This table holds 70,000 to 95,000 clones, over 85% found once. This CDR3 spans 15 amino acids. The ends were cut back, 5 bases at V and 3 bases at J, with 16 bases in the middle. In germline, CDR1 is MGHRA, CDR2 YSYEKL. The rearrangement joins TRBV4-1 to TRBJ2-5; a weak D match, TRBD1 (5 bases). The clonotype comes from a female donor with multiple sclerosis, enrolled in a pregnancy study. The source was peripheral blood, collected in the first trimester of pregnancy. The DNA of the CDR3 is TGCGCCAGCAGCGACAGACAGAATTCGAAAGAGACCCAGTACTTC. This translates into CASSDRQNSKETQYF.